This T cell receptor beta chain was obtained from a study of blood T cell repertoires in COVID-19. Looking at the study overall: The United States, Italy and Spain were the sources of the acute and convalescent COVID-19 samples.

Repertoires were generated with immunoSEQ multiplex PCR, while TCRdb's copy carries only in-frame clones and drops some. Here the sample spans approximately 120,000 clones, roughly 79% being singletons. The CDR3 covers 14 residues. Germline CDR1 is LGHDT and CDR2 is YNNKEL (reference sequence). Trimming removed 8 bases at V and 4 bases at J, with 17 bases between. The J gene is TRBJ1-1, the V gene TRBV3-1 (or the pseudogene TRBV3-2); a weak D match, TRBD1 (5 bases). The sequenced material came from peripheral blood. The TCR originated in a human donor in a cohort sampled during active COVID-19. DNA of the CDR3: TGTGCCAGCCACAGGTCAGGAAGTAGCACTGAAGCTTTCTTT. Its protein product is CASHRSGSSTEAFF.